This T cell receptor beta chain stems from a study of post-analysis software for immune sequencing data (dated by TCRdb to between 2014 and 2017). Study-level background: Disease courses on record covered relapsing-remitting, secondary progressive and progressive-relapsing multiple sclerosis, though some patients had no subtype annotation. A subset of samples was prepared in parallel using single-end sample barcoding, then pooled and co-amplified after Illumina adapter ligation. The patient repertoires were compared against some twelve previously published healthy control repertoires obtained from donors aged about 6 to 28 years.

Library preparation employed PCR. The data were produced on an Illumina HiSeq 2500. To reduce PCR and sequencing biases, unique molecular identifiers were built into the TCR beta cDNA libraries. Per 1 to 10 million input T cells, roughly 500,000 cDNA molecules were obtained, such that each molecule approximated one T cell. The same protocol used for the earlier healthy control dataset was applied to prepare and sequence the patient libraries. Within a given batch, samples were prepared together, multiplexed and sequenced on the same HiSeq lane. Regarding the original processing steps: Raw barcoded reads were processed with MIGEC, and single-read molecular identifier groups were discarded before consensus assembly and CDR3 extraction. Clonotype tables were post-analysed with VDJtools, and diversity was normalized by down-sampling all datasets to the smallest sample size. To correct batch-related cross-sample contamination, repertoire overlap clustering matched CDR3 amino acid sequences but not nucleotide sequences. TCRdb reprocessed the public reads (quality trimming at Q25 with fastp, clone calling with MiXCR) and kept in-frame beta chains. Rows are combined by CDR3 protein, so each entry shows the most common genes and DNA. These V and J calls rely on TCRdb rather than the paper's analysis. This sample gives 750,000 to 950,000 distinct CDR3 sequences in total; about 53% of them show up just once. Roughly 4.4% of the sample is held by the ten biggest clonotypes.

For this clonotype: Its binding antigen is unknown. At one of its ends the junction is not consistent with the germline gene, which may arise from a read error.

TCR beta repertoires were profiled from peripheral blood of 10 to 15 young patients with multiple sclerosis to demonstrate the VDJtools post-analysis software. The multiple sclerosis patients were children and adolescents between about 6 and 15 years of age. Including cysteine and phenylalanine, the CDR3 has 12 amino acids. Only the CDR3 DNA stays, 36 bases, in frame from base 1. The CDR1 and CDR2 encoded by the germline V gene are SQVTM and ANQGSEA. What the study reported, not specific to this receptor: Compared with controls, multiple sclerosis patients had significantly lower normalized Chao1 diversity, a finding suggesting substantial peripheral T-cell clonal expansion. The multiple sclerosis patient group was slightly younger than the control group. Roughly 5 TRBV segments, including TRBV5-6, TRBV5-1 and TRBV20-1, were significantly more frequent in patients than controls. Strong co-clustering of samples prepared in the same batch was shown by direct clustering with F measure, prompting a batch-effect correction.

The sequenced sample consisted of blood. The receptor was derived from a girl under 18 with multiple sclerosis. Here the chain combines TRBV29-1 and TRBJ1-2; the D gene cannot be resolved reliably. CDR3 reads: CSVEGQFYSYTF. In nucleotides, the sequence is TGCAGCGTTGAAGGCCAGTTCTATAGCTACACCTTC.